The 9 T cell receptor beta chains below were found in one sample sequenced in a study of response to subunit inactivated influenza vaccine. TCRdb processed the RT-PCR reads anew with MiXCR; each CDR3 protein has one entry. Altogether hundreds of thousands of distinct CDR3 sequences are present, over 10% being singletons, with the ten largest covering around 14%. Sequences were derived from PBMCs from blood, sampled more than 35 days after vaccination. All receptors come from a man aged 50-59 years who received an inactivated influenza vaccine.

This clonotype has a count of ten or more. The gene calls are TRBV7-2 and TRBJ1-2; D is uncertain. Trimming took 1 base from V and 0 from J, leaving 3 bases between them. This CDR3 region has 13 residues. Germline values: CDR1 SGHTA, CDR2 FQGNSA. The CDR3 sequence: CASSLEANYGYTF. The CDR3 DNA follows: TGTGCCAGCAGCTTAGAAGCTAACTATGGCTACACCTTC.

This chain connects TRBV4-1 to TRBJ1-4, with D unresolved. V was shortened by 3 bases and J by 6 bases, with 11 bases between the two germline ends. Germline V lookup: CDR1 MGHRA, CDR2 YSYEKL. CDR3 length: 14 amino acids. CDR3 in amino acids: CASSHGNGYEKLFF. DNA of the CDR3: TGCGCCAGCAGCCATGGGAATGGCTATGAAAAACTGTTTTTT.

The chain uses TRBV12-3 or TRBV12-4 and TRBJ2-4; D might be TRBD2 (5 bases). The CDR3 extends over 15 amino acids. V was clipped by 3 bases and J by 3 bases, with 12 bases between them. Written as DNA, the CDR3 is TGTGCCAGCAGTTTCAGCGGCGGCCGCAAAAACATTCAGTACTTC. Amino acid sequence: CASSFSGGRKNIQYF.

This clonotype was picked up a small number of times. The chain recombines TRBV18 with TRBJ1-2; 10 nucleotides align to TRBD1. Unmatched junction bases numbered 4, after V lost 2 bases and J lost 7 bases. From germline, CDR1 is KGHSH and CDR2 LQKENI. The CDR3 is 14 residues long. The CDR3: CASSPSTGGSGYTF. The DNA for the CDR3 is TGTGCCAGCTCACCATCGACAGGGGGCTCTGGCTACACCTTC.

This clonotype was recorded a few times. The V gene is TRBV12-3 or TRBV12-4, the J gene TRBJ1-2, with no clear D. V lost 5 bases and J lost 2, with 12 bases in between. This CDR3 is 14 amino acids long. The CDR3 region is CASSQPPDNYGYTF. The CDR3, as DNA: TGTGCCAGCAGTCAGCCCCCGGACAACTATGGCTACACCTTC.

A few counts support this clonotype. The J gene is TRBJ1-2, the V gene TRBV28; 8 positions agree with TRBD1. The CDR3 loop spans 15 amino acids. Per the germline V gene, CDR1 is MDHEN and CDR2 is SYDVKM. V shed 6 bases and J 7 bases; nucleotides not matched to a gene: 13. CDR3 DNA sequence: TGTGCCAGCAGCACCTTTGGACAGGGACTCGTTGGCTACACCTTC. Amino acid sequence: CASSTFGQGLVGYTF.

There are many counts of this clonotype. V gene TRBV29-1 combines with J gene TRBJ2-1; TRBD2 matches at 10 bases. The V gene end was trimmed by 4 bases and the J gene end by 4 bases; junction bases not matched to a gene: 7. The CDR3 runs 15 residues. Germline values: CDR1 SQVTM, CDR2 ANQGSEA. CDR3 sequence (DNA): TGCAGCGTTGCAAAAGCGGGAGGGCGGTACAATGAGCAGTTCTTC. Amino acid sequence: CSVAKAGGRYNEQFF.

This sequence joins TRBV5-1 and TRBJ2-3; D tentatively fits TRBD1 or TRBD2 (5 bases each). There are 14 residues in the CDR3. The germline V gene has CDR1 SGHRS and CDR2 YFSETQ. Trimming cost V 3 bases and J 5 bases, with 13 bases left between them. CDR3 DNA: TGCGCCAGCAGCTGGGAGAGGGGCGGAGATACGCAGTATTTT. This sequence encodes CASSWERGGDTQYF.

The V and J genes are TRBV6-5 and TRBJ2-2; 8 bases map to TRBD2. Germline-derived CDR1 and CDR2 are MNHEY and SVGAGI. This CDR3 region has 15 residues. V dropped 2 bases and J dropped 7; count of bases not matched to a gene: 6. CDR3 sequence (DNA): TGTGCCAGCAGTTACACGGGGGGGCAGGTCGGGGAGCTGTTTTTT. It is translated as CASSYTGGQVGELFF.